These 18 T cell receptor beta chains originate from one sample sequenced in a study of vaccination effects on CD4 cells after COVID-19 (dated by TCRdb to 2022 to 2024). Antigens for these TCRs are unknown. In the ViraFEST assay, PBMC were stimulated with viral peptide pools, and antigen-specific CD4+ T cell clonotypes were then identified by expansion using TCR sequencing. After less than 13 days of culture, CD4+ T cells were isolated with the EasySep CD4+ T cell isolation kit. Healthy vaccine recipients had no prior SARS-CoV-2 infection, confirmed by negative nucleocapsid antibodies before and after vaccination. Libraries were made using the immunoSEQ multiplex PCR assay. This immuneACCESS table, as held by TCRdb, lists in-frame sequences with V and J called but not all clones. Of the missing ones, under half trace to an unresolved V gene in checked studies; the others have no known cause. Present in this sample are roughly 20,000 clones, roughly 73% of which were seen just once. The ten biggest clones cover approximately 24% of the sample.

The sequencing here drew on CD4+ T cells from PBMCs cultured with HCoV-NL63 spike peptides, taken before COVID-19 vaccination. This specimen's cell subset or site label, per the study, means: HCoV-NL63 spike overlapping peptide pool stimulation. These receptors all come from a human donor who received a COVID-19 vaccine.

The V and J genes are TRBV18 and TRBJ1-1; D gene uncertain. This CDR3 has 13 residues. Deletions cut 1 base from V and 4 bases from J, with 7 bases between. Germline V gene lookup returns CDR1 KGHSH and CDR2 LQKENI. Here the CDR3 reads CASSPLRGTEAFF. The CDR3 DNA reads as TGTGCCAGCTCACCACTCCGGGGCACTGAAGCTTTCTTT.

The chain links TRBV5-6 to TRBJ2-5; D possibly matches TRBD1 or TRBD2 (5 bases each). Per the germline V gene, CDR1 is SGHDT and CDR2 is YYEEEE. The CDR3 extends over 15 amino acids. V was shortened by 4 bases and J by 1 base, with 14 bases between the two germline ends. CDR3 coding DNA: TGTGCCAGCAGCCCGGGGCCCAATCTCCAAGAGACCCAGTACTTC. Its protein is CASSPGPNLQETQYF.

This sequence joins TRBV4-1 and TRBJ2-1; TRBD2 matches at 13 bases. Germline V gene sequence: CDR1 MGHRA, CDR2 YSYEKL. The CDR3 totals 16 residues. V shed 1 base and J 8 bases; nucleotides not matched to a gene: 5. CDR3 protein: CASSQVGLAGDDEQFF. DNA for the CDR3: TGCGCCAGCAGCCAAGTCGGACTAGCGGGAGATGATGAGCAGTTCTTC.

The chain couples TRBV29-1 to TRBJ1-1, with a tentative D call TRBD1 (5 bases). Germline loops: CDR1 SQVTM, CDR2 ANQGSEA. Trimming took off 4 bases at V and 4 bases at J, with 10 bases between the two ends. This CDR3 comprises 12 residues. This CDR3 is CSVAGPGTEAFF. DNA of the CDR3: TGCAGCGTTGCAGGGCCAGGCACTGAAGCTTTCTTT.

The rearrangement links TRBV11-1 to TRBJ2-2; D remains ambiguous. V was trimmed by 1 base and J by 1 base, leaving 7 bases between them. Germline assignment: CDR1 SGHAT and CDR2 FQDESV (reference sequence). CDR3 size: 15 residues. The CDR3 nucleotides read TGTGCCAGCAGCTTAGGGATGGTGAACACCGGGGAGCTGTTTTTT. Residues: CASSLGMVNTGELFF.

The rearrangement joins TRBV19 to TRBJ1-2; D not resolved. Germline-derived CDR1 and CDR2 are LNHDA and SQIVND (reference sequence). CDR3 length equals 14 residues. The V gene lost 5 bases and the J gene lost 2 bases, with 12 bases spanning the gap. The CDR3 DNA is TGTGCCAGTAGTCCACGGGAATTGAACTATGGCTACACCTTC. Its protein is CASSPRELNYGYTF.

The rearrangement links TRBV5-6 to TRBJ2-2; TRBD2 agrees at 8 bases. Germline V lookup: CDR1 SGHDT, CDR2 YYEEEE. The CDR3 contains 15 residues. Trimming cost V 4 bases and J 6 bases; bases outside gene matches: 8. CDR3 in amino acids: CASSEGLVSAGELFF. CDR3 DNA: TGTGCCAGCAGCGAGGGACTAGTGTCGGCCGGGGAGCTGTTTTTT. The full variable domain, rest sourced from reference TRBV5-6 and TRBJ2-2, is DAGVTQSPTHLIKTRGQQVTLRCSPKSGHDTVSWYQQALGQGPQFIFQYYEEEERQRGNFPDRFSGHQFPNYSSELNVNALLLGDSALYLCASSEGLVSAGELFFGEGSRLTVL.

There are a few counts of this clone. The chain uses TRBV7-2 and TRBJ2-3; D is undetermined. V was clipped by 5 bases and J by 5 bases, with 8 bases between them. The CDR3 extends over 12 amino acids. Germline lookup yields CDR1 SGHTA and CDR2 FQGNSA. The CDR3 DNA reads as TGTGCCAGCAGCCTACTTGTAGATACGCAGTATTTT. This encodes CASSLLVDTQYF.

The rearrangement joins TRBV5-1 to TRBJ1-6; TRBD1 matches at 7 bases. The J segment lost 8 bases and the V segment lost 2 bases, leaving 7 bases of the junction unmatched. The CDR3 consists of 15 residues. CDR1 SGHRS and CDR2 YFSETQ come from the germline V gene. This CDR3 reads CASSFWQGGDSPLHF. CDR3 nucleotides: TGCGCCAGCAGCTTCTGGCAGGGGGGTGATTCACCCCTCCACTTT.

V gene TRBV15 combines with J gene TRBJ1-3; D gene uncertain. Trimming pared 0 bases from V and 5 bases from J, leaving 5 bases between. The V gene's germline CDR1 is LNHNV and CDR2 YYDKDF (reference sequence). The CDR3 has 13 residues. CDR3 region: CATSRDGRNTIYF. CDR3 in DNA: TGTGCCACCAGCAGAGACGGAAGAAACACCATATATTTT.

The chain has TRBV5-1 and TRBJ2-3; D ambiguous. The germline V gene encodes CDR1 SGHRS and CDR2 YFSETQ. V was clipped by 0 bases and J by 4 bases, with 9 bases between them. This CDR3 comprises 14 residues. CDR3 bases: TGCGCCAGCAGCTTGGTAGGCTCCCCAGATACGCAGTATTTT. Translating gives CASSLVGSPDTQYF.

The CDR3 DNA sequence: TGTGCCAGCAGTGAAAGAGGGATCAGCTCCTATAATTCACCCCTCCACTTT. As protein: CASSERGISSYNSPLHF. This chain uses TRBV6-1 with TRBJ1-6; D remains ambiguous. CDR1 is MNHNS and CDR2 is SASEGT in the germline V gene. This CDR3 is built from 17 residues. V was trimmed by 2 bases and J by 0 bases, leaving 11 bases between them.

The chain has TRBV19 and TRBJ1-1; D unresolved. The ends were cut back, 4 bases at V and 4 bases at J, with 7 bases in the middle. Germline V lookup: CDR1 LNHDA, CDR2 SQIVND (reference sequence). The CDR3 runs 12 residues. The CDR3 DNA follows: TGTGCCAGTAGTAATACAGCCACTGAAGCTTTCTTT. The encoded protein is CASSNTATEAFF.

This clone turned up a few times. This chain uses TRBV5-5 with TRBJ1-6; 9 bases match TRBD1. The V segment lost 4 bases and the J segment 6 bases; nucleotides outside the gene matches: 5. Germline assignment: CDR1 SGHKS and CDR2 YYEKEE (reference sequence). This CDR3 contains 15 residues. CDR3 bases: TGTGCCAGCAGCCCCTGGACAGGGGTTAATTCACCCCTCCACTTT. Translated: CASSPWTGVNSPLHF. The entire variable domain, with the rest obtained from reference TRBV5-5 and TRBJ1-6, is as follows: DAGVTQSPTHLIKTRGQQVTLRCSPISGHKSVSWYQQVLGQGPQFIFQYYEKEERGRGNFPDRFSARQFPNYSSELNVNALLLGDSALYLCASSPWTGVNSPLHFGNGTRLTVT.

The chain is built from TRBV19 and TRBJ1-4; 7 bases align to TRBD1. The CDR3 is 15 amino acids. Trimming removed 5 bases from V and 7 bases from J; junction bases left unmatched: 10. Germline V gene lookup returns CDR1 LNHDA and CDR2 SQIVND (reference sequence). CDR3 in amino acids: CASSFFGTVVEKLFF. CDR3 nucleotides: TGTGCCAGTAGTTTCTTCGGGACAGTGGTTGAAAAACTGTTTTTT.

The rearrangement joins TRBV6-1 to TRBJ2-2; D may be TRBD2 (6 bases). The CDR3 length is 17 residues. V was shortened by 0 bases and J by 6 bases, with 17 bases between the two germline ends. The germline CDR1 and CDR2 sequences are MNHNS and SASEGT. The CDR3 loop reads CASSEAVHPGTAGELFF. Written as DNA, the CDR3 is TGTGCCAGCAGTGAAGCGGTACACCCAGGGACTGCCGGGGAGCTGTTTTTT.

The J gene is TRBJ1-2, the V gene TRBV5-4; TRBD1 matches 10 bases. Germline CDR1 is SGHNT and CDR2 is YYREEE (reference sequence). The CDR3 has 16 amino acids. The V gene end was trimmed by 0 bases and the J gene end by 5 bases; junction bases not matched to a gene: 7. This CDR3 is CASSLVVTGGQYGYTF. CDR3 coding DNA: TGTGCCAGCAGCTTGGTCGTGACAGGGGGCCAATATGGCTACACCTTC.

The genes are TRBV20-1 and TRBJ2-3; D is possibly TRBD1 (7 bases). The CDR3 extends over 13 amino acids. Trimming took 3 bases from V and 9 from J, leaving 16 bases between them. Germline-derived CDR1 and CDR2 are DFQATT and SNEGSKA (reference sequence). The CDR3 is CSASYRQGGTQYF. In DNA form, the CDR3 reads TGCAGTGCTAGTTATCGGCAGGGGGGAACGCAGTATTTT.